This T cell receptor beta chain was sequenced during a study of T-cell memory formation after mild COVID-19. Sample barcodes and UMIs were carried by the TCR alpha and TCR beta cDNA libraries that 5'RACE generated with constant-segment primers. TCRdb ran MiXCR on the 5' RACE reads and lists one entry per CDR3 protein. The sample holds approximately 34,000 distinct CDR3 sequences, just under 8% seen once. The germline gives CDR1 SGHRS, CDR2 YFSETQ. V was cut by 4 bases and J by 3 bases, with 10 bases left in between. The CDR3 contains 13 residues. There are many counts of this clonotype. The sample taken for sequencing was PBMCs or a T cell subset sorted from them (not recorded which). The chain combines TRBV5-1 with TRBJ2-5; D is perhaps TRBD1 or TRBD2 (5 bases each). The TCR originated in a man aged 18 to 30 who had mild COVID-19 (a few samples of this study predate the infection). Cell type and time point are not known. The CDR3 protein is CASSPGPEETQYF. In DNA form, the CDR3 reads TGCGCCAGCAGCCCGGGACCCGAAGAGACCCAGTACTTC.